This T cell receptor beta chain was sequenced during a study of cytomegalovirus exposure and HLA in healthy donors. Whole-study findings and limits: Later, an analysis found that TCR clusters from the first cohort tended to co-occur in the 110 or so validation repertoires.

As for this clone: Antigen unknown.

The ends lost 2 bases at V and 0 bases at J; junction bases unmatched: 7. CDR3 length: 16 amino acids. Germline CDR1 SGHDN, CDR2 FVKESK. Separation from the approximately 660-subject first cohort characterized the 120-subject validation cohort, to which the donors belonged. The repertoire was sequenced with immunoSEQ multiplex PCR; TCRdb's copy has only in-frame clones and lacks some. The table records about 56,000 clones, 93% of them present only once. This clonotype was sampled from a woman aged 18-29 years in good health and CMV-seropositive. The specimen was PBMCs. The chain couples TRBV14 to TRBJ2-7, with TRBD1 matching 7 bases. Here the CDR3 reads CASSQNPGTVSYEQYF. CDR3 bases: TGTGCCAGCAGCCAAAATCCCGGGACAGTCTCCTACGAGCAGTACTTC.